This is a list of T cell receptor beta chains from one sample in a study of T cell responses to AZD1222 COVID-19 vaccine. Only in-frame clones appear in the TCRdb table, and some are missing; sequencing was by immunoSEQ multiplex PCR. The sample has roughly 140,000 clones, around nine tenths seen once. The sequencing here drew on peripheral blood, taken 28 days after the second AZD1222 dose. The source of these receptors is an adult who received the AZD1222 COVID-19 vaccine. Both conserved end residues are part of each CDR3. A D gene is named only where the DNA matches it firmly. The size field is filled for only some rows; it gives once, few, many or a size class.

.,.,TRBV6-5,TRBJ2-7,CASKISKDALMYF,TGTGCCAGCAAGATATCTAAGGACGCTTTAATGTACTTC
TRBD2,.,TRBV3-1/TRBV3-2,TRBJ2-5,CASSPLTSGGAFRETQYF,TGTGCCAGCAGCCCCCTCACTAGCGGGGGGGCGTTTCGAGAGACCCAGTACTTC
TRBD2,.,TRBV27,TRBJ2-7,CASSLYRTRVYEQYF,TGTGCCAGCAGTTTATATCGGACTAGAGTCTACGAGCAGTACTTC
TRBD1,.,TRBV11-3,TRBJ2-7,CASSLGAGGFPGEQYF,TGTGCCAGCAGCTTGGGAGCAGGGGGATTCCCGGGCGAGCAGTACTTC
.,.,TRBV7-6,TRBJ1-2,CASSLVVGGPGGAGLYGYTF,TGTGCCAGCAGCTTAGTCGTTGGGGGCCCGGGGGGCGCTGGTCTCTATGGCTACACCTTC
.,.,TRBV27,TRBJ1-2,CASSFGPIAYGYTF,TGTGCCAGCAGTTTCGGACCGATCGCCTATGGCTACACCTTC
.,.,TRBV11-3,TRBJ2-1,CASSLRTTSDNEQFF,TGTGCCAGCAGCTTAAGGACCACCTCGGACAATGAGCAGTTCTTC
TRBD1,.,TRBV25-1,TRBJ1-2,CASSGYRGTAEF,TGTGCCAGCAGTGGATACCGTGGGACAGCTGAGTTC
.,few,TRBV5-1,TRBJ2-1,CASSLVPGTSDEQFF,TGCGCCAGCAGCTTGGTCCCAGGGACGTCTGATGAGCAGTTCTTC
.,.,TRBV6-5,TRBJ1-3,CASTVRQGNTIYF,TGTGCCAGCACCGTCCGCCAAGGAAACACCATATATTTT
.,few,TRBV2,TRBJ2-1,CASSRDTLNEQFF,TGTGCCAGCTCCCGGGACACTTTAAATGAGCAGTTCTTC
.,.,TRBV7-9,TRBJ2-7,CASSLALGSSYEQYF,TGTGCCAGCAGCTTAGCGTTGGGTAGCTCCTACGAGCAGTACTTC
.,.,TRBV11-1,TRBJ2-1,CASSLDTRRNNEQFF,TGTGCCAGCAGCTTAGATACGCGGAGGAACAATGAGCAGTTCTTC
.,.,TRBV5-6,TRBJ2-1,CASSLVSEQFF,TGTGCCAGCAGCTTGGTTTCTGAGCAGTTCTTC
.,.,TRBV4-2,TRBJ1-4,CASSQDRSLNEKLFF,TGTGCCAGCAGCCAAGATCGCAGCCTTAATGAAAAACTGTTTTTT
.,.,TRBV3-1/TRBV3-2,TRBJ2-7,CASSEGKTSTYEQYF,TGTGCCAGCAGCGAAGGCAAAACGTCGACCTACGAGCAGTACTTC
.,.,TRBV6-5,TRBJ2-7,CASRMKTYEQYF,TGTGCCAGCAGGATGAAAACCTACGAGCAGTACTTC
.,.,TRBV15,TRBJ2-2,CATRLVLDRANTGELFF,TGTGCCACCCGTCTCGTTCTAGACAGAGCGAACACCGGGGAGCTGTTTTTT
TRBD2,.,TRBV11-3,TRBJ2-1,CASSLGLTSGSYNEQFF,TGTGCCAGCAGCTTAGGCCTTACTAGCGGCTCCTACAATGAGCAGTTCTTC
.,.,TRBV13,TRBJ2-5,CASSLVGLRETQYF,TGTGCCAGCAGCTTAGTCGGGCTAAGAGAGACCCAGTACTTC
.,.,TRBV28,TRBJ1-1,CASSLPSAGNTEAFF,TGTGCCAGCAGTCTCCCGTCGGCGGGGAACACTGAAGCTTTCTTT
.,.,TRBV28,TRBJ1-3,CASSPRNTIYF,TGTGCCAGCAGTCCAAGGAACACCATATATTTT
.,.,TRBV18,TRBJ1-1,CASSRLENTEAFF,TGTGCCAGCTCAAGGTTGGAAAACACTGAAGCTTTCTTT
.,.,TRBV6-1,TRBJ1-1,CASSEFVGAGAFF,TGTGCCAGCAGTGAATTTGTGGGCGCGGGAGCTTTCTTT
.,.,TRBV13,TRBJ1-2,CASSFSGNYGYTF,TGTGCCAGCAGCTTTAGCGGCAACTATGGCTACACCTTC
.,.,TRBV5-1,TRBJ2-7,CASSFQGLTYEQYF,TGCGCCAGCAGCTTTCAGGGATTAACCTACGAGCAGTACTTC
TRBD1,few,TRBV6-4,TRBJ2-2,CASSLTGETGELFF,TGTGCCAGCAGTCTGACAGGGGAAACCGGGGAGCTGTTTTTT
.,.,TRBV5-4,TRBJ1-4,CASSPSGGGTNEKLFF,TGTGCCAGCAGCCCGTCGGGGGGCGGCACTAATGAAAAACTGTTTTTT
TRBD1,.,TRBV5-6,TRBJ1-1,CASSSGQFGEAFF,TGTGCCAGCAGCTCGGGACAGTTCGGTGAAGCTTTCTTT
.,.,TRBV19,TRBJ1-5,CASHQTTERNQPQHF,TGTGCCAGTCACCAAACGACAGAAAGAAATCAGCCCCAGCATTTT
.,.,TRBV3-1/TRBV3-2,TRBJ1-5,CASSQDVGGHQPQHF,TGTGCCAGCAGCCAAGATGTGGGGGGCCACCAGCCCCAGCATTTT
.,.,TRBV12-3/TRBV12-4,TRBJ1-1,CASSLAVSRAFF,TGTGCCAGCAGTTTGGCCGTCAGCAGGGCTTTCTTT
TRBD1,.,TRBV6-2/TRBV6-3,TRBJ1-4,CASSSPGQGGHEKLFF,TGTGCCAGCAGTAGTCCCGGACAGGGGGGACATGAAAAACTGTTTTTT
.,.,TRBV6-2/TRBV6-3,TRBJ2-7,CASSYSRQITYEQYF,TGTGCCAGCAGTTACTCGAGACAGATAACTTACGAGCAGTACTTC
.,.,TRBV3-1/TRBV3-2,TRBJ2-1,CASSQVNNEQFF,TGTGCCAGCAGCCAAGTTAACAATGAGCAGTTCTTC
.,.,TRBV9,TRBJ1-2,CASSGYGYTF,TGTGCCAGCAGCGGCTATGGCTACACCTTC
.,.,TRBV27,TRBJ2-3,CASSELWGRGTDTQYF,TGTGCCAGCAGTGAGTTGTGGGGCCGGGGGACAGATACGCAGTATTTT
.,.,TRBV5-5,TRBJ1-1,CASSFHRDTEAFF,TGTGCCAGCAGCTTTCATAGGGACACTGAAGCTTTCTTT
.,.,TRBV28,TRBJ2-2,CASSIFRGTGELFF,TGTGCCAGCAGTATCTTTCGGGGCACCGGGGAGCTGTTTTTT
.,.,TRBV5-1,TRBJ1-4,CASSPRLGVANEKLFF,TGCGCCAGCAGCCCTAGGCTGGGGGTCGCGAATGAAAAACTGTTTTTT
TRBD2,.,TRBV28,TRBJ2-1,CASSSLGLAGGSQFF,TGTGCCAGCAGTTCCCTGGGACTAGCGGGAGGGTCGCAGTTCTTC
.,.,TRBV19,TRBJ2-7,CATSTPWERGKYEQYF,TGTGCCACATCCACCCCCTGGGAAAGGGGCAAGTACGAGCAGTACTTC
.,.,TRBV3-1/TRBV3-2,TRBJ2-4,CASSQDLGRNIQYF,TGTGCCAGCAGCCAAGATCTGGGGAGAAACATTCAGTACTTC
.,.,TRBV20-1,TRBJ2-7,CSARSVYEQYF,TGCAGTGCTAGGTCGGTTTACGAGCAGTACTTC
.,.,TRBV10-3,TRBJ2-7,CAISEVISYEQYF,TGTGCCATCAGTGAGGTTATCTCTTACGAGCAGTACTTC